Shown below are 13 T cell receptor beta chains from a single sample sequenced in a study of T cells expressing NK-cell markers. TCRdb re-called the 5' RACE reads and shows each CDR3 protein once, DNA omitted. The sample includes 500,000 to 600,000 distinct CDR3 sequences. The sample consisted of blood T cells: a sorted CD56 or NKG2C T cell subset, CD4+ or CD8+ T cells, or bulk PBMC T cells (not recorded which). Every receptor here comes from a man aged 18 to 35 in good health.

The J gene is TRBJ2-3, the V gene TRBV5-6; TCRdb returns TRBD2, unconfirmable since there is no DNA. Germline values: CDR1 SGHDT, CDR2 YYEEEE. This CDR3 region has 14 residues. CDR3 residues: CASSSGLQADTQYF.

This rearrangement joins TRBV10-3 to TRBJ1-2; the TRBD1 assignment by TCRdb is unverifiable without DNA. Germline-derived CDR1 and CDR2 are ENHRY and SYGVKD. This CDR3 is 16 amino acids long. The CDR3 sequence: CAISGRVGTDNYGYTF.

V gene TRBV20-1 combines with J gene TRBJ2-2; TCRdb's D gene call, TRBD1, goes unchecked for lack of DNA. The germline V gene encodes CDR1 DFQATT and CDR2 SNEGSKA (reference sequence). This CDR3 spans 15 amino acids. CDR3 loop: CSAPLPGRLTGELFF.

The chain is built from TRBV11-1 and TRBJ2-1. This CDR3 is 12 amino acids long. Germline lookup yields CDR1 SGHAT and CDR2 FQDESV (reference sequence). CDR3 protein: CASRSKYNEQFF.

V is TRBV29-1 and J is TRBJ1-2; no DNA is available, so the TRBD1 call from TCRdb remains unchecked. Germline CDR1 is SQVTM and CDR2 is ANQGSEA. The CDR3 covers 16 residues. CDR3 sequence: CSVASGTGGARGGYTF. Together with reference TRBV29-1 and TRBJ1-2, the CDR3 gives the full variable domain: SAVISQKPSRDICQRGTSLTIQCQVDSQVTMMFWYRQQPGQSLTLIATANQGSEATYESGFVIDKFPISRPNLTFSTLTVSNMSPEDSSIYLCSVASGTGGARGGYTFGSGTRLTVV.

This rearrangement joins TRBV6-1 to TRBJ1-2. The CDR3 runs to 11 residues. CDR1 is MNHNS and CDR2 is SASEGT in the germline V gene. The CDR3 reads CASSTQSTHTF.

J is TRBJ2-1 and V is TRBV5-1; as DNA is missing, the TRBD2 call by TCRdb cannot be tested. CDR3 length equals 15 residues. Per the germline V gene, CDR1 is SGHRS and CDR2 is YFSETQ. The chain's CDR3 is CASSFAAEEVNEQFF.

This chain links TRBV7-6 with TRBJ2-1; TCRdb lists TRBD1, though no DNA is available to test this call. The CDR3 covers 12 residues. Germline V CDR1 and CDR2: SGHVS, FNYEAQ. This chain's CDR3 is CASSLGGQGQFF.

This sequence joins TRBV6-5 and TRBJ1-3. This CDR3 spans 15 amino acids. Germline lookup yields CDR1 MNHEY and CDR2 SVGAGI. The CDR3 region is CASSYSRRSGNTIYF.

This chain links TRBV20-1 with TRBJ2-1; TCRdb names TRBD2, which stays unverified in the absence of DNA. CDR1 and CDR2 (germline): DFQATT, SNEGSKA (reference sequence). The CDR3 is 13 amino acids. This CDR3 is CSAIPAGVNEQFF.

The chain couples TRBV6-2 or TRBV6-3 to TRBJ2-1; TCRdb's assignment of TRBD1 cannot be checked, as there is no DNA. Germline V gives CDR1 MNHEY, CDR2 SVGEGT. This CDR3 contains 13 residues. The CDR3 loop is CASSNTGNNEQFF.

The V and J genes are TRBV20-1 and TRBJ1-3; the TCRdb call, TRBD1, lacks DNA for checking. The CDR3 consists of 17 residues. Looked up from germline, CDR1 is DFQATT and CDR2 is SNEGSKA (reference sequence). This CDR3 is CSARPGGQGASGNTIYF.

This rearrangement joins TRBV29-1 to TRBJ2-1; the D call from TCRdb, TRBD2, cannot be confirmed without DNA. The germline CDR1 and CDR2 sequences are SQVTM and ANQGSEA. The CDR3 contains 14 residues. The CDR3 sequence is CSVEDRTFDNEQFF.